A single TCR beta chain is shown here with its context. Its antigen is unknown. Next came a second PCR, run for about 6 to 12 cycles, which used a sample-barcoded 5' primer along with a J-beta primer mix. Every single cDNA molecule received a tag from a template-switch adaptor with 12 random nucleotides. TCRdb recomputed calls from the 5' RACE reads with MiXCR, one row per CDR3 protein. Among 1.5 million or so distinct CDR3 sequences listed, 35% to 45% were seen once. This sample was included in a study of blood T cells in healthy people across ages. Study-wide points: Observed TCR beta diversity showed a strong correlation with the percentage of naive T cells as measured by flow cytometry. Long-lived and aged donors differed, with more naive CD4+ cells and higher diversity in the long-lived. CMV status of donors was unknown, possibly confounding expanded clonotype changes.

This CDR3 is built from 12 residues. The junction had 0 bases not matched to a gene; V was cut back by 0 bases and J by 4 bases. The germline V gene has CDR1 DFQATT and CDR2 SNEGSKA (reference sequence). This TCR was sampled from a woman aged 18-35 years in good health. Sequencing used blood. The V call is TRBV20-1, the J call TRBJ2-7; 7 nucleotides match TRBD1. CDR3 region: CSAREDRYEQYF. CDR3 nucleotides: TGCAGTGCTAGAGAGGACAGGTACGAGCAGTACTTC.